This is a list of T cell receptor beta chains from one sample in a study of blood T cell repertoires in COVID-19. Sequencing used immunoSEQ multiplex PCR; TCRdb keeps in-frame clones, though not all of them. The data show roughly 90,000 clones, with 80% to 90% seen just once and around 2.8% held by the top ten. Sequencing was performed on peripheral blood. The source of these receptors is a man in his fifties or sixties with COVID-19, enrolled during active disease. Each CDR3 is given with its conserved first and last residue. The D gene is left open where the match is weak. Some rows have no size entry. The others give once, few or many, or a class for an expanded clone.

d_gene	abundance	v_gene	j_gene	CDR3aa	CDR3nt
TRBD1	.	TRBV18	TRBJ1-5	CASSPQGAGNNQPQHF	TGTGCCAGCTCACCCCAGGGGGCGGGAAATAATCAGCCCCAGCATTTT
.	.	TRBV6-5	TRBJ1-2	CASSYSLDSTNYGYTF	TGTGCCAGCAGTTACTCGTTAGACAGTACTAACTATGGCTACACCTTC
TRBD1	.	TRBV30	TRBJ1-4	CAWSVGQGREKLFF	TGTGCCTGGAGTGTGGGACAGGGGAGGGAAAAACTGTTTTTT
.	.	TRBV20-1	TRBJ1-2	CSASETTYGYTF	TGCAGTGCTAGTGAGACTACCTATGGCTACACCTTC
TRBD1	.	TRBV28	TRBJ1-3	CASSSLPGGSNRSSGNTIYF	TGTGCCAGCAGTTCCCTCCCAGGGGGCTCGAACCGGAGCTCTGGAAACACCATATATTTT
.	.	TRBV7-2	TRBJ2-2	CASSPSTGELFF	TGTGCCAGCAGCCCATCCACCGGGGAGCTGTTTTTT
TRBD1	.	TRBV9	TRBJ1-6	CASSTTGDAPLHF	TGTGCCAGCAGTACCACAGGGGACGCACCCCTCCACTTT
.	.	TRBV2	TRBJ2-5	CASSERIGRETQYF	TGTGCCAGCAGTGAAAGGATTGGGAGGGAGACCCAGTACTTC
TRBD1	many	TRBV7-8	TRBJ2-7	CASSFRDRGLGEQYF	TGTGCCAGCAGCTTCCGGGACAGGGGGCTCGGCGAGCAGTACTTC
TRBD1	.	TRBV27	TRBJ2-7	CASNRGQGTYEQYF	TGTGCCAGTAACCGTGGACAGGGAACCTACGAGCAGTACTTC
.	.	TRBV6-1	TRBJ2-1	CASSDLGPNEQFF	TGTGCCAGCAGTGATCTGGGCCCCAATGAGCAGTTCTTC
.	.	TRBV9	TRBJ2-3	CASNGGLSTDTQYF	TGTGCCAGCAATGGGGGCTTGAGCACAGATACGCAGTATTTT
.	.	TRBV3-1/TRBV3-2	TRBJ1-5	CASSHSGARGNQPQHF	TGTGCCAGCAGCCACTCAGGGGCCAGAGGCAATCAGCCCCAGCATTTT
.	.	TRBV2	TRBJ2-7	CASTDGTYEQYF	TGTGCCAGCACTGACGGGACCTACGAGCAGTACTTC
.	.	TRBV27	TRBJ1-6	CASSLGTKEAPLHF	TGTGCCAGCAGTCTCGGGACAAAGGAAGCGCCCCTCCACTTT
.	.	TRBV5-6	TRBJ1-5	CASSLASPLARGNQPQHF	TGTGCCAGCAGCTTGGCCTCTCCCCTGGCCAGGGGCAATCAGCCCCAGCATTTT
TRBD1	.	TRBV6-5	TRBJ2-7	CASSQTGQGRHEQYF	TGTGCCAGCAGTCAAACGGGACAGGGGCGGCACGAGCAGTACTTC
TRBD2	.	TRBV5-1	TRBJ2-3	CASSFPSGANTDTQYF	TGCGCCAGCAGCTTCCCTAGCGGGGCCAACACAGATACGCAGTATTTT
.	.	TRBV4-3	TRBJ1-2	CASSQDRQPGYGYTF	TGCGCCAGCAGCCAAGATCGCCAGCCGGGCTATGGCTACACCTTC
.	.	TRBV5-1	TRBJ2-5	CASSLYDNRETQYF	TGCGCCAGCAGCTTGTATGATAACAGGGAGACCCAGTACTTC
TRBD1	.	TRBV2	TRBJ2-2	CASSKGAQNGELFF	TGTGCCAGCAGTAAGGGGGCCCAAAACGGGGAGCTGTTTTTT
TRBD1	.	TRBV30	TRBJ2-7	CAWSPGTGGYEQYF	TGTGCCTGGAGCCCCGGGACAGGGGGGTACGAGCAGTACTTC
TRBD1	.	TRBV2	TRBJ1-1	CASSESRGYGFF	TGTGCCAGCAGTGAATCCAGGGGGTATGGTTTCTTT
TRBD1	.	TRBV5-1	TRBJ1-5	CASSSGQGGHQPQHF	TGCGCCAGCAGCTCCGGACAGGGGGGACATCAGCCCCAGCATTTT
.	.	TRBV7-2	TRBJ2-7	CASSLAESYEQYF	TGTGCCAGCAGCTTAGCAGAGTCCTACGAGCAGTACTTC
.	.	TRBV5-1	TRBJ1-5	CASSSGHGKPQHF	TGCGCCAGCAGCTCGGGACACGGGAAGCCCCAGCATTTT
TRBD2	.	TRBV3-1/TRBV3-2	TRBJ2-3	CASSQGLAGVTDTQYF	TGTGCCAGCAGCCAAGGGCTAGCGGGGGTCACAGATACGCAGTATTTT
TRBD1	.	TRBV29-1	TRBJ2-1	CSVPPDRALAYNEQFF	TGCAGCGTTCCCCCAGACAGGGCTTTAGCCTACAATGAGCAGTTCTTC
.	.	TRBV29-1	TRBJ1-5	CSVGTSSNQPQHF	TGCAGCGTTGGAACGAGTAGCAATCAGCCCCAGCATTTT
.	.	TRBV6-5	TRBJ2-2	CASRDYRDGELFF	TGTGCCAGCAGGGACTACCGCGACGGGGAGCTGTTTTTT
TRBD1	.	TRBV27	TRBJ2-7	CASSQRTGEYEQYF	TGTGCCAGCAGTCAGCGGACAGGGGAATACGAGCAGTACTTC
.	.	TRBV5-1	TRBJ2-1	CASSPGQGNEQFF	TGCGCCAGCAGCCCTGGGCAGGGGAATGAGCAGTTCTTC
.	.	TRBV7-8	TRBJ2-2	CASSGRQGGTGELFF	TGTGCCAGCAGCGGGCGACAGGGAGGCACCGGGGAGCTGTTTTTT
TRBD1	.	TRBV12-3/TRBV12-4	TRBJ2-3	CASRRGPADTQYF	TGTGCCAGCAGAAGGGGGCCCGCAGATACGCAGTATTTT
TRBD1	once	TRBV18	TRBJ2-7	CASSPGTGGQYEQYF	TGTGCCAGCTCTCCCGGGACAGGGGGCCAATACGAGCAGTACTTC
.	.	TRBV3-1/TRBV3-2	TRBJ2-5	CASSRRQLETQYF	TGTGCCAGCAGCCGGAGGCAGTTAGAGACCCAGTACTTC
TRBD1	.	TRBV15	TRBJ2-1	CATSRERVGQGGNEQFF	TGTGCCACCAGCAGAGAACGCGTAGGACAGGGGGGGAATGAGCAGTTCTTC